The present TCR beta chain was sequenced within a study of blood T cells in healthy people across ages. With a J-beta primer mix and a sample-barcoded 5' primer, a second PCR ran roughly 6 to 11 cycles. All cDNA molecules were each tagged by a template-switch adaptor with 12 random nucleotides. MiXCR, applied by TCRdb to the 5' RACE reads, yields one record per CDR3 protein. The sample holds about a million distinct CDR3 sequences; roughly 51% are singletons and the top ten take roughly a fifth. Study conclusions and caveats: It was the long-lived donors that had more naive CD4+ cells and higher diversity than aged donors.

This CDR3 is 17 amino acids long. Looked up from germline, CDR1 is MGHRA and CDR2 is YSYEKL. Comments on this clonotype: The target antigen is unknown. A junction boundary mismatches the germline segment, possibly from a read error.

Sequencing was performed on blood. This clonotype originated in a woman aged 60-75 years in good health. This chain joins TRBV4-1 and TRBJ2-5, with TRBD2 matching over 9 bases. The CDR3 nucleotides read TGCGCCTGCAGCCGAGGGACCAGCGGGGGGTACCAAGAGACCCAGTACTTC. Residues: CACSRGTSGGYQETQYF.